The clone carrying this TCR beta chain was counted many times. This CDR3 is 14 amino acids long. Looked up from germline, CDR1 is MDHEN and CDR2 is SYDVKM. The V and J ends lost 6 bases and 0 bases respectively, with 11 bases between them. The sample belongs to a study of T-cell reconstitution after alpha-beta-depleted transplantation in children. Researchers prepared the TCRbeta library using unique molecular identifiers, the study reports. TCRdb called the PCR reads again in MiXCR, with one record for every CDR3 protein. The sample shows roughly 180,000 distinct CDR3 sequences, less than 15% of them seen only once.

Source: PBMCs from the stem cell graft donor, taken from the stem cell graft. The genes are TRBV28 and TRBJ1-1; no firm D call. This TCR was sampled from a human donor who donated a stem cell graft to a child with acute lymphoblastic leukemia. CDR3 sequence: CASSPYTLNTEAFF. CDR3 coding DNA: TGTGCCAGCAGCCCTTATACCCTGAACACTGAAGCTTTCTTT.